This T cell receptor beta chain originates from a study of CD8 T cells in ankylosing spondylitis. General observations from the study: The study identified a TCR beta motif of fewer than 10 highly homologous variants that appeared characteristic of ankylosing spondylitis blood.

V lost 0 bases and J lost 2, with 11 bases in between. The CDR3 extends over 15 amino acids. The germline V gene encodes CDR1 SGHRS and CDR2 YFSETQ. TCRdb recomputed calls from the 5' RACE reads with MiXCR, one row per CDR3 protein. The sample contains a few hundred thousand distinct CDR3 sequences, approximately 20% of which appear only once. This clonotype was counted a few times. Its specificity is unknown. Sequenced: blood, either unsorted or a sorted T cell fraction (not recorded which). The rearrangement joins TRBV5-1 to TRBJ1-1; D remains unclear. This clonotype was obtained from a male donor with ankylosing spondylitis. CDR3 loop: CASSLEARANTEAFF. CDR3 in DNA: TGCGCCAGCAGCTTGGAGGCGAGGGCAAACACTGAAGCTTTCTTT.